The sample holds a few counts of the clone carrying this TCR beta chain. No antigen is known for it. This specimen belongs to a study of shared clonotypes between healthy human individuals. Study overall: CD8 memory received one plate per donor, CD8 naive two, CD4 memory three and CD4 naive three.

Profiled with immunoSEQ multiplex PCR; TCRdb holds only in-frame clones, not every one. The sample carries about 1.1 million clones, 77% recorded once. CDR1 MNHNS and CDR2 SASEGT come from the germline V gene. The germline V and J ends were trimmed by 3 bases and 2 bases, with 8 bases remaining between them. The CDR3 consists of 14 residues. Study-wide points: Larger estimated richness was generally recorded for naive subsets relative to memory subsets. Of the naive CD4 clonotypes, around 5% were shared across several donors. Non-shared clonotypes had lower generation probabilities than clonotypes shared by all four sorted-subset donors.

Material: memory CD4+ T cells from PBMCs. Indicated subset: CD45RA-negative fraction. The source is a man aged 18 to 29 in good health. Some clones in this sample may be carry-over from other donors' samples. The chain employs TRBV6-1 and TRBJ1-3, with D unresolved. The CDR3 sequence is CASSEAFAGNTIYF. DNA of the CDR3: TGTGCCAGCAGTGAGGCTTTCGCTGGAAACACCATATATTTT.